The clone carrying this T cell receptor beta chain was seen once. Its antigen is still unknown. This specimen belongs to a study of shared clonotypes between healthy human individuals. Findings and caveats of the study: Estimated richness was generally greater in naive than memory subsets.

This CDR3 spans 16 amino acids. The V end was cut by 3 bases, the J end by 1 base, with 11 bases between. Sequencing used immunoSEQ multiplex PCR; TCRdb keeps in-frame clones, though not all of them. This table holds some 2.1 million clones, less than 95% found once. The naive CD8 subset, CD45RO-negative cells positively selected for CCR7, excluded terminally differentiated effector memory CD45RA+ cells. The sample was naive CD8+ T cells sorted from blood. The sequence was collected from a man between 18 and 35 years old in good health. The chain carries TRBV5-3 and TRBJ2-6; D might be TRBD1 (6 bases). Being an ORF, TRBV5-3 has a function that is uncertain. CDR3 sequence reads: CARSCYRESGANVLTF. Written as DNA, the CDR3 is TGTGCCAGAAGCTGTTACAGGGAATCTGGGGCCAACGTCCTGACTTTC.